These T cell receptor beta chains were read from a single sample in a study of shared clonotypes between healthy human individuals. Using immunoSEQ multiplex PCR, the repertoire was profiled, and TCRdb retains in-frame clones only, with some absent. Among about 1 million clones, about 70% were seen once, and the ten largest hold approximately 1.5%. The sample consisted of memory CD4+ T cells sorted from blood. The receptor source for this set is a man between 18 and 29 years old in good health. Both conserved end residues are part of each CDR3. D genes are given only for firm matches. Not every row has a clone size; where given, it reads once, few, many or a size class.

d_call j_call v_call clone_size cdr3_nt cdr3_aa
- TRBJ2-7 TRBV18 - TGTGCCAGCTCACTAACGTTTCAGGGATACGAGCAGTACTTC CASSLTFQGYEQYF
- TRBJ1-5 TRBV10-2 - TGCGCCAGCGGACGAAACACAGGGAGCAATCAGCCCCAGCATTTT CASGRNTGSNQPQHF
TRBD2 TRBJ2-2 TRBV7-2 - TGTGCCAGCAGCCGGGACTCGGCGGGGGAAAGGGGGGAGCTGTTTTTT CASSRDSAGERGELFF
TRBD1 TRBJ1-1 TRBV5-1 - TGCGCCAGCAGCTTGGCCGGGGACAGGGAAGCTTTCTTT CASSLAGDREAFF
- TRBJ2-7 TRBV30 - TGTGCCTGGAGTGTGAGCTCCTACGAGCAGTACTTC CAWSVSSYEQYF
TRBD1 TRBJ2-1 TRBV6-1 - TGTGCCAGCACCCGCCAGGGGGCTGGAGAGCAGTTCTTC CASTRQGAGEQFF
- TRBJ2-1 TRBV7-9 - TGTGCCAGCAGCTTACCGACTGACAATGAGCAGTTCTTC CASSLPTDNEQFF
- TRBJ2-7 TRBV6-4 once TGTGCCAGGCCAGGCGGGTCAACGCTGTACGAGCAGTACTTC CARPGGSTLYEQYF
TRBD1 TRBJ1-2 TRBV9 - TGTGCCAGCAGCGTTGGACAGGCCCTCTATGGCTACACCTTC CASSVGQALYGYTF
TRBD1 TRBJ1-4 TRBV4-3 - TGCGCCAGCAGCCAAGTGGGACAGGGGGAAAAACTGTTTTTT CASSQVGQGEKLFF
- TRBJ1-4 TRBV19 few TGTGCCAGTTTGGGAAGGAGAGGGGAAAAACTGTTTTTT CASLGRRGEKLFF
- TRBJ2-4 TRBV5-1 few TGCGCCAGCAGCCTGGGTGTTATGGACATTCAGTACTTC CASSLGVMDIQYF